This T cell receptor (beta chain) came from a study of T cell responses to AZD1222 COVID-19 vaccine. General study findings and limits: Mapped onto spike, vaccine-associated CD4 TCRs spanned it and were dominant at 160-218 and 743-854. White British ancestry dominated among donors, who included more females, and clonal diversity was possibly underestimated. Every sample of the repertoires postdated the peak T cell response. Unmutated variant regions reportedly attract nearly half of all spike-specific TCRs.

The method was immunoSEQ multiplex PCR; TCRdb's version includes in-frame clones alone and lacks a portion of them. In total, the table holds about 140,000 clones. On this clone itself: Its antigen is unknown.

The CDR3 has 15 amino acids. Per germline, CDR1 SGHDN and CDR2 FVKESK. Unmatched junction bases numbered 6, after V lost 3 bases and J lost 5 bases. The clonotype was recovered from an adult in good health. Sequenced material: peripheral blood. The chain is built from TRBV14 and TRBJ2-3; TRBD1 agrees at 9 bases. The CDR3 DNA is TGTGCCAGCAGCCACACGGGACAGGGTAGAGATACGCAGTATTTT. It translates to CASSHTGQGRDTQYF.